These 24 T cell receptor beta chains were sequenced from one sample in a study of cytomegalovirus exposure and HLA in healthy donors. PCR involved 60 Vbeta and 13 Jbeta primers. Measured with immunoSEQ multiplex PCR; TCRdb has only the in-frame clones, and not every one. The repertoire has 250,000 to 350,000 clones, around 90% of them found once; the top ten carry roughly 2.3%. The sequencing input was PBMCs. These receptors were taken from a woman aged 18-29 years in good health and CMV-seronegative.

The chain has TRBV18 and TRBJ1-5; D call uncertain. Looked up from germline, CDR1 is KGHSH and CDR2 is LQKENI. V was cut by 6 bases and J by 5 bases, with 11 bases left in between. The CDR3 has 13 amino acids. The CDR3 bases are TGTGCCAGCTCGCGACTGCCGGATCAGCCCCAGCATTTT. This encodes CASSRLPDQPQHF.

This clone came up a few times. The genes are TRBV7-2 and TRBJ1-5; TRBD1 might be the D (5 bases). Germline CDR1 reads SGHTA; CDR2 reads FQGNSA. The CDR3 is 13 amino acids. Trimming cost V 4 bases and J 5 bases, with 9 bases left between them. CDR3 nucleotide sequence: TGTGCCAGCAGCTATACGGGGGATCAGCCCCAGCATTTT. Its protein is CASSYTGDQPQHF. Complete variable domain (other parts from reference TRBV7-2 and TRBJ1-5): GAGVSQSPSNKVTEKGKDVELRCDPISGHTALYWYRQSLGQGLEFLIYFQGNSAPDKSGLPSDRFSAERTGGSVSTLTIQRTQQEDSAVYLCASSYTGDQPQHFGDGTRLSIL.

The gene calls are TRBV6-5 and TRBJ1-1; D may be TRBD1 (6 bases). The CDR3 is made up of 13 amino acids. Per the germline V gene, CDR1 is MNHEY and CDR2 is SVGAGI. Trimming took 6 bases from V and 0 from J, leaving 8 bases between them. The CDR3 DNA is TGTGCCAGCAGCAGGGGTGTGAACACTGAAGCTTTCTTT. Amino acid sequence: CASSRGVNTEAFF.

This chain joins TRBV4-1 and TRBJ2-1; 14 bases are shared with TRBD2. This CDR3 is built from 18 residues. Trimming removed 6 bases from V and 1 base from J; junction bases left unmatched: 8. Germline assignment: CDR1 MGHRA and CDR2 YSYEKL. CDR3 DNA: TGCGCCAGCAGACCGACTAGCGGGGGGGTTGAGTCCTACAATGAGCAGTTCTTC. This codes for CASRPTSGGVESYNEQFF.

The chain employs TRBV4-2 and TRBJ2-7; 10 bases map to TRBD2. Germline CDR1 and CDR2: LGHNA and YNFKEQ. The CDR3 has 14 amino acids. V lost 8 bases, J lost 2 bases, and 6 bases stayed unmatched. As DNA, the CDR3 is TGTGCCAGCGGGCTAGCGGGGGAAACCTACGAGCAGTACTTC. As protein: CASGLAGETYEQYF.

The chain combines TRBV27 with TRBJ1-1; D unresolved. This CDR3 region has 12 residues. From germline, CDR1 is MNHEY and CDR2 SMNVEV (reference sequence). The ends were cut back, 3 bases at V and 5 bases at J, with 7 bases in the middle. CDR3 coding DNA: TGTGCCAGCAGTTTGAGAGGGACTGAAGCTTTCTTT. This sequence encodes CASSLRGTEAFF.

The chain carries TRBV4-1 and TRBJ2-3, with D hard to call. V gave up 0 bases and J gave up 1 base, with 8 bases separating them. The CDR3 runs to 15 residues. CDR1 and CDR2 (germline): MGHRA, YSYEKL. For the CDR3, the DNA is TGCGCCAGCAGCCAAGACAGCGAAGGCACAGATACGCAGTATTTT. This encodes CASSQDSEGTDTQYF.

The chain combines TRBV9 with TRBJ2-1; 9 bases line up with TRBD2. The V and J ends lost 4 bases and 0 bases, in that order; junction bases with no gene match: 14. Germline V gene data show CDR1 as SGDLS and CDR2 as YYNGEE. The CDR3 has 19 amino acids. The CDR3 spells CASSSPVSGGSTSYNEQFF. CDR3 DNA: TGTGCCAGCAGCTCCCCAGTTAGCGGGGGCTCAACCTCCTACAATGAGCAGTTCTTC.

J is TRBJ2-5 and V is TRBV5-1; TRBD2 matches 13 bases. V trimming: 4 bases; J trimming: 4 bases; junction bases outside the gene matches: 4. The length of the CDR3 is 15 residues. Germline V gene data show CDR1 as SGHRS and CDR2 as YFSETQ. CDR3 residues: CASSGGLAGTETQYF. CDR3 coding DNA: TGCGCCAGCAGCGGGGGACTAGCGGGAACAGAGACCCAGTACTTC.

The CDR3 DNA sequence: TGTGCCAGCAGAGGCGGTGGGACAGTCAGGGGCTACACCTTC. Translating it yields CASRGGGTVRGYTF. The rearrangement links TRBV6-5 to TRBJ1-2; 7 bases map to TRBD1. The CDR3 extends over 14 amino acids. J gave up 8 bases and V 6 bases, and 12 bases lay outside the gene matches. The germline gives CDR1 MNHEY, CDR2 SVGAGI.

The rearrangement links TRBV5-4 to TRBJ1-2, with 7 bases aligning to TRBD1. The CDR3 totals 17 residues. J gave up 2 bases and V 0 bases, and 10 bases lay outside the gene matches. In germline, CDR1 is SGHNT, CDR2 YYREEE (reference sequence). The CDR3 loop is CASSLGLKGQDNYGYTF. CDR3 nucleotide sequence: TGTGCCAGCAGCTTGGGACTGAAAGGACAGGACAACTATGGCTACACCTTC.

The chain joins TRBV28 to TRBJ2-1, with D perhaps matching TRBD2 (6 bases). Germline-derived CDR1 and CDR2 are MDHEN and SYDVKM. Trimming took 3 bases from V and 9 from J, leaving 18 bases between them. The length of the CDR3 is 15 residues. In DNA form, the CDR3 reads TGTGCCAGCAGTTTTTCGGGACTTAACCTAGCTGAGCAGTTCTTC. Translating it yields CASSFSGLNLAEQFF.

V is TRBV6-1 and J is TRBJ1-3; D is perhaps TRBD1 (6 bases). The CDR3 loop spans 14 amino acids. Germline CDR1 and CDR2: MNHNS and SASEGT. Deletions cut 7 bases from V and 0 bases from J, with 10 bases between. Here the CDR3 DNA reads TGTGCCAGCATCCCGGACAGCTCTGGAAACACCATATATTTT. Translating gives CASIPDSSGNTIYF.

The chain carries TRBV2 and TRBJ2-7, with 8 bases lining up with TRBD2. Germline V gene sequence: CDR1 SNHLY, CDR2 FYNNEI. After removal of 8 bases from V and 0 bases from J, the junction contained 6 bases not matched to a gene. The CDR3 runs to 14 residues. The CDR3 DNA reads as TGTGCCAGCGGGTTCGCGGGGGGCTCCTACGAGCAGTACTTC. This translates into CASGFAGGSYEQYF.

The rearrangement uses TRBV10-2 and TRBJ2-3, with a weak D call TRBD2 (7 bases). The V and J ends lost 3 bases and 4 bases respectively, with 17 bases between them. Germline V gene sequence: CDR1 WSHSY, CDR2 SAAADI. This CDR3 is built from 16 residues. The CDR3 loop is CASSEGGGLFADTQYF. CDR3 nucleotide sequence: TGCGCCAGCAGTGAAGGGGGGGGCCTATTTGCAGATACGCAGTATTTT.

This chain connects TRBV6-6 to TRBJ2-5; 11 bases line up with TRBD1. The CDR3 sequence is 15 residues long. CDR1 is MNHNY and CDR2 is SVGAGI in the germline V gene (reference sequence). Trimming removed 5 bases from V and 4 bases from J; junction bases left unmatched: 6. The CDR3 here is CASSNRDRGLETQYF. The CDR3 DNA reads as TGTGCCAGCAGTAATCGGGACAGGGGGTTAGAGACCCAGTACTTC.

The chain is built from TRBV6-1 and TRBJ1-4; 7 bases are shared with TRBD1. The ends lost 8 bases at V and 8 bases at J; junction bases unmatched: 5. The CDR3 spans 12 residues. The V gene's germline CDR1 is MNHNS and CDR2 SASEGT. In nucleotides, the CDR3 is TGTGCCAGCTATCGGGACAGCGAAAAACTGTTTTTT. Protein: CASYRDSEKLFF.

This chain connects TRBV4-1 to TRBJ1-2; 7 nucleotides agree with TRBD1. V lost 7 bases and J lost 8; bases outside the gene matches: 7. The CDR3 runs 12 residues. Germline CDR1 reads MGHRA; CDR2 reads YSYEKL. CDR3 region: CASTRGAEGYTF. CDR3 nucleotide sequence: TGCGCCAGCACCAGGGGGGCTGAAGGCTACACCTTC.

The chain has TRBV19 and TRBJ1-1; D unresolved. Trimming took off 6 bases at V and 1 base at J, with 9 bases between the two ends. The CDR3 sequence is 13 residues long. The germline CDR1 and CDR2 sequences are LNHDA and SQIVND (reference sequence). This chain's CDR3 is CASRHEGNTEAFF. CDR3 nucleotides: TGTGCCAGTAGGCACGAGGGGAACACTGAAGCTTTCTTT.

The J gene is TRBJ1-2, the V gene TRBV6-1; a weak D match, TRBD1 (6 bases). The CDR3 contains 13 residues. Germline CDR1 and CDR2: MNHNS and SASEGT. Trimming left V 7 bases short and J 0 bases short, with 9 bases between. CDR3 sequence: CASINRANYGYTF. DNA of the CDR3: TGTGCCAGCATTAACAGGGCTAACTATGGCTACACCTTC.

The gene calls are TRBV19 and TRBJ2-5; no definite D call. The DNA end is a closer match to TRBJ2-7, so the J assignment may be wrong. The CDR3 has 13 residues. The germline gives CDR1 LNHDA, CDR2 SQIVND (reference sequence). This CDR3 is CASSVLPGTEQYF. CDR3 sequence (DNA): TGTGCCAGTAGTGTCCTCCCAGGAACCGAGCAGTACTTC.

The V gene is TRBV9, the J gene TRBJ1-2, with D uncertain. Trimming pared 5 bases from V and 4 bases from J, leaving 12 bases between. The CDR3 is 13 residues long. Germline V CDR1 and CDR2: SGDLS, YYNGEE. The CDR3 is CASSRETFYGYTF. The CDR3 DNA follows: TGTGCCAGCAGTCGGGAGACTTTCTATGGCTACACCTTC.

The table lists this clone with a few counts. This chain joins TRBV18 and TRBJ1-6; D might be TRBD1 (5 bases). Germline CDR1 reads KGHSH; CDR2 reads LQKENI. The length of the CDR3 is 18 residues. V was trimmed by 3 bases and J by 0 bases, leaving 15 bases between them. The CDR3 here is CASSPWGVKSSYNSPLHF. In nucleotides, the CDR3 is TGTGCCAGCTCACCCTGGGGGGTCAAGAGCTCCTATAATTCACCCCTCCACTTT.

This clone occurred once. Other nucleotide sequences from this sample produce the same CDR3. V and J are TRBV6-5 and TRBJ2-1, with 11 positions matching TRBD2. Germline loops: CDR1 MNHEY, CDR2 SVGAGI. CDR3 size: 15 residues. After removal of 8 bases from V and 3 bases from J, the junction contained 6 bases not matched to a gene. The CDR3 DNA reads TGTGCCAGCTCACTTACTAGCGGGGGCTACAATGAGCAGTTCTTC. It codes for CASSLTSGGYNEQFF.